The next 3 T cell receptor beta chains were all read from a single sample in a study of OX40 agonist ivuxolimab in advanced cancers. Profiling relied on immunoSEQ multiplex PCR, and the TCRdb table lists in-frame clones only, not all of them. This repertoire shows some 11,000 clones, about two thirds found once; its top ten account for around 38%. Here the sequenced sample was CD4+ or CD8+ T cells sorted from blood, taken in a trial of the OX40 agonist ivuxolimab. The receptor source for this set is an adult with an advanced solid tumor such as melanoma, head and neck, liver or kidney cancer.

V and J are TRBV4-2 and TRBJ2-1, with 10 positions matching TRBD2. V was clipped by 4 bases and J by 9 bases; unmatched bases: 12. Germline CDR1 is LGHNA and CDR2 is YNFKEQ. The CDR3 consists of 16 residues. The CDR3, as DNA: TGTGCCAGCAGCCCGACACTCGGGACTAGCGCGTTTGAGCAGTTCTTC. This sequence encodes CASSPTLGTSAFEQFF.

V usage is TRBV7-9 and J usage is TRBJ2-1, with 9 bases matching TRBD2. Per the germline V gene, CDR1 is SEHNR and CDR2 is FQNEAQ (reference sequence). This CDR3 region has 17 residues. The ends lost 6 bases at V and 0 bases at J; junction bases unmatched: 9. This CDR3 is CASRGYAGGSSYNEQFF. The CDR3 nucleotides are TGTGCCAGCAGGGGGTACGCGGGAGGGAGCTCCTACAATGAGCAGTTCTTC. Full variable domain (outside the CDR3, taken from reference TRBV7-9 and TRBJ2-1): DTGVSQNPRHKITKRGQNVTFRCDPISEHNRLYWYRQTLGQGPEFLTYFQNEAQLEKSRLLSDRFSAERPKGSFSTLEIQRTEQGDSAMYLCASRGYAGGSSYNEQFFGPGTRLTVL.

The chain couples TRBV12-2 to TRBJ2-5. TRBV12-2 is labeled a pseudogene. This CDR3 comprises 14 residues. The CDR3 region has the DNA TGTGCAAGTCGCTTATGGCGGACCAAGGAGACCCAGTACTTC. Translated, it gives CASRLWRTKETQYF.